This T cell receptor (beta chain) was sequenced for a study of control samples from healthy donors and cancer patients (dated by TCRdb to the early 2020s). The CDR3 numbers 13 residues from cysteine through phenylalanine. Here the CDR3 DNA is all that survives: 39 bases in frame from base 1. The germline V gene encodes CDR1 MGHRA and CDR2 YSYEKL. The junction shows trimming of 3 bases on V and 5 bases on J, plus 9 bases between the germline ends. In the case of this clone: What antigen it recognizes has not been identified. Base qualities are not at hand, and no much larger clone is one base apart.

The library was produced with the immunoSEQ multiplex PCR assay. The table comes from immuneACCESS by way of TCRdb, which keeps in-frame sequences with V and J called. Part of the clones is missing from these tables; in studies checked, under half for an unresolved V gene and the rest for unknown reasons. A total of roughly 130,000 clones appear in this sample, 85% to 95% of them only once. The top ten hold less than 4% of the sample. In this chain, TRBV4-1 is recombined with TRBJ2-3; the D gene lacks a confident call. The material sequenced was blood. This TCR came from a man aged 25-45 years in good health. The CDR3 reads as follows: CASSHSGGDTQYF. The base sequence is TGCGCCAGCAGCCATAGTGGCGGAGATACGCAGTATTTT.